This entry features one TCR beta chain sequence. Together with a sample-barcoded 5' primer, a J-beta primer mix was included in a second PCR lasting about 6 to 11 cycles. TCRdb re-derived calls from the 5' RACE reads in MiXCR, one entry per CDR3 protein. The table records about 720,000 distinct CDR3 sequences, more than 20% of them present only once. This sample was included in a study of blood T cells in healthy people across ages. Germline V lookup: CDR1 DFQATT, CDR2 SNEGSKA (reference sequence). The length of the CDR3 is 15 residues. Trimming pared 0 bases from V and 5 bases from J, leaving 16 bases between. A further study also used this sample, focusing on T cells of mothers and their children.

The chain combines TRBV20-1 with TRBJ2-5; tentatively, D is TRBD1 or TRBD2 (6 bases each). This sequence was found in a boy aged 5-17 years in good health. The sequencing input was blood. CDR3 region: CSARDIRGRKETQYF. CDR3 in DNA: TGCAGTGCTAGAGATATCCGGGGGCGTAAGGAGACCCAGTACTTC.